This record looks at one T cell receptor (beta chain) sequence and its context. The target of this receptor is not known. One base away there is no much larger clone; base qualities are not given. Relative to germline, V is 0 bases shorter and J is 5 bases shorter, with 10 bases between their ends. The CDR3, from cysteine to phenylalanine, totals 13 residues. Of the read, only the CDR3 DNA is kept; its 39 bases are in frame from base 1. CDR1 GTSNPN and CDR2 SVGIG were looked up in the germline V gene (reference sequence). PBMCs were separated by density centrifugation and stained for CD3, CD4 and CD8, after which CD4+ and CD8+ T cells were sorted on a FACSAria. Scalp biopsies and blood samples were provided by unaffected controls. These data originate in a study of CD8+ T cells in alopecia areata (dated by TCRdb to 2016 to 2019). Study-level background: In both human patients and the C3H/HeJ mouse model, the study applied high-throughput TCRbeta sequencing to look at T cell clonal expansion in alopecia areata. In humans, TCRbeta sequencing was performed on scalp tissue and on sorted CD4+ and CD8+ peripheral blood T cells from healthy controls and from patients with patchy or totalis/universalis alopecia areata. Clonality in the scalp was compared among normal scalp (n=4), patchy alopecia areata scalp (n=8), and alopecia totalis/universalis scalp (n=8). RNA was extracted with the PAXgene miRNA kit for fixed scalp, the miRNeasy kit for PBMCs, and the RNeasy kit for mouse skin. Amplification of TCRbeta CDR3 regions was done by immunoSEQ multiplex PCR using 35 Vbeta forward primers and 13 Jbeta reverse primers. On the study overall, not on this receptor specifically: Higher clonality and more expanded CD8+ clones were observed in lesional scalp than in normal scalp, particularly in alopecia totalis/universalis, a finding suggestive of antigenic drive. Compared with mice, TCR sequences shared between patients were less clear, possibly partly because of HLA diversity across the patient population. Unlike mouse skin, where gammadelta T cells dominate, normal human skin contains resident alphabeta T cells that get sequenced too, which complicates analysis of the scalp TCR repertoire.

Libraries were built with the immunoSEQ multiplex PCR assay. RNA was extracted from all samples and reverse transcribed into cDNA as template for TCR sequencing. SuperScript III was used for first-strand cDNA synthesis, primed with a 2:1 mix of oligo-dT and random hexamers. A synthetic immune receptor repertoire was used to measure amplification bias, and any remaining bias was corrected computationally. The study's processing was this. Raw reads were preprocessed to remove errors, and CDR3 was defined according to IMGT conventions as the region from the conserved cysteine to phenylalanine. To get clonality, Shannon entropy was normalized by log2 of the number of productive unique TCRs and the result was subtracted from 1. CD4 or CD8 identity of scalp clones was inferred by cross-referencing scalp TCRbeta sequences with sorted blood CD4 and CD8 repertoires. TCRdb's version of the immuneACCESS table is confined to in-frame rearrangements and falls short of the full clone set. An unresolved V gene accounts for under half of the shortfall where checked; the remainder is of unknown origin. V and J calls and clone size are copied from that table; D and trimming were computed from the DNA. The sample table records a few hundred thousand clones; 56% of these occur just once. The top ten hold under 5% of the sample.

This TCR came from a human donor in good health. The receptor chain draws on TRBV30 and TRBJ2-5; too little of a D gene remains to name it. Material for sequencing was CD8+ T cells sorted from blood. The bases are TGTGCCTGGAGTGTGAGAGGCCCGGAGACCCAGTACTTC. Translated, it reads CAWSVRGPETQYF.